One and the same sample provided the 10 T cell receptor beta chains below, sequenced in a study of T cells in Graves' hyperthyroidism and ophthalmopathy. Amplification targeted TCR beta CDR3 regions from RNA transcripts. First-round RT-PCR with HTBI primers amplified the TCR CDR3 region. Via MiXCR, TCRdb re-called the multiplex PCR reads, giving one row per CDR3 protein. The sample lists hundreds of thousands of distinct CDR3 sequences, around 15% occurring once. The source material was blood. These receptors all stem from a young woman with Graves' hyperthyroidism.

This clonotype was observed a few times. V is TRBV4-1 and J is TRBJ1-2; 7 bases align to TRBD1. CDR3 length: 12 residues. With 4 bases clipped from V and 10 bases from J, the junction kept 6 bases outside the gene matches. Germline lookup yields CDR1 MGHRA and CDR2 YSYEKL. The CDR3: CASSRQGNDYTF. CDR3 DNA: TGCGCCAGCAGCCGACAGGGAAATGACTACACCTTC.

The chain is built from TRBV3-1 and TRBJ2-7; tentatively, D is TRBD1 (5 bases). V was clipped by 11 bases and J by 1 base, with 15 bases between them. Germline V gene lookup returns CDR1 LGHDT and CDR2 YNNKEL (reference sequence). This CDR3 has 13 amino acids. The CDR3: CARRPTGSYEQYF. In DNA form, the CDR3 reads TGTGCCCGACGCCCCACAGGATCCTACGAGCAGTACTTC.

This clonotype was seen at least ten times. The V gene is TRBV2, the J gene TRBJ1-5; D is unresolved. Germline-derived CDR1 and CDR2 are SNHLY and FYNNEI. Trimming removed 5 bases from V and 4 bases from J, with 9 bases in between. The CDR3 is 13 amino acids. The CDR3 region has the DNA TGTGCCAGCAGTAACGGGCCTAATCAGCCCCAGCATTTT. As protein: CASSNGPNQPQHF.

The chain couples TRBV19 to TRBJ2-5; tentatively, D is TRBD1 or TRBD2 (5 bases each). Germline loops: CDR1 LNHDA, CDR2 SQIVND (reference sequence). The CDR3 sequence is 16 residues long. V lost 5 bases, J lost 5 bases, and 21 bases lay in between. The CDR3 loop reads CASSVTGTTDGETQYF. The CDR3 bases are TGTGCCAGTAGTGTTACCGGGACCACCGACGGGGAGACCCAGTACTTC.

The chain combines TRBV24-1 with TRBJ2-5; the D is unclear. CDR1 and CDR2 from the germline V gene are KGHDR and SFDVKD. The V end was cut by 2 bases, the J end by 5 bases, with 8 bases between. This CDR3 comprises 13 residues. CDR3 coding DNA: TGTGCCACCAGTGATTCTCGAATGGAGACCCAGTACTTC. This gives the protein CATSDSRMETQYF.

This clonotype was seen only a few times. This may be a read error: a much more frequent sequence differs by one nucleotide. The V call is TRBV12-3 or TRBV12-4, the J call TRBJ2-1, with 13 bases aligning to TRBD2. The ends lost 1 base at V and 10 bases at J; junction bases unmatched: 7. The CDR3 has 16 amino acids. The CDR3 sequence is CASSLEGRTSGSEQFF. In DNA form, the CDR3 reads TGTGCCAGCAGTTTAGAGGGTAGGACTAGCGGGAGCGAGCAGTTCTTC.

This clonotype has at least ten counts. This chain joins TRBV6-1 and TRBJ2-2, with TRBD2 identical over 14 bases. This CDR3 spans 17 amino acids. The germline gives CDR1 MNHNS, CDR2 SASEGT. J gave up 4 bases and V 5 bases, and 6 bases lay outside the gene matches. The CDR3 protein is CASSSLGLAGGTGELFF. The CDR3 DNA reads as TGTGCCAGCAGTTCTCTAGGACTAGCGGGAGGCACCGGGGAGCTGTTTTTT.

This clonotype was seen ten or more times. The chain employs TRBV18 and TRBJ1-1; possibly TRBD1 for D (5 bases). Germline values: CDR1 KGHSH, CDR2 LQKENI. V lost 6 bases and J 5 bases, leaving 16 bases between the germline ends. The CDR3 runs 14 residues. The CDR3 sequence: CASSQGTYWTEAFF. CDR3 DNA: TGTGCCAGCTCTCAAGGGACCTACTGGACTGAAGCTTTCTTT. The variable domain in full, completed from reference TRBV18 and TRBJ1-1, reads NAGVMQNPRHLVRRRGQEARLRCSPMKGHSHVYWYRQLPEEGLKFMVYLQKENIIDESGMPKERFSAEFPKEGPSILRIQQVVRGDSAAYFCASSQGTYWTEAFFGQGTRLTVV.

In this sample, this clonotype turned up many times. The genes are TRBV7-3 and TRBJ2-1; D ambiguous. In germline, CDR1 is SGHTA, CDR2 FQGTGA. The V gene lost 6 bases and the J gene lost 0 bases, with 9 bases spanning the gap. The CDR3 loop spans 14 amino acids. CDR3 loop: CASSWVGSYNEQFF. CDR3 coding DNA: TGTGCCAGCAGTTGGGTGGGCTCCTACAATGAGCAGTTCTTC.

This clonotype appeared a few times. The J gene is TRBJ2-1, the V gene TRBV3-1; 11 nucleotides match TRBD2. V shed 6 bases and J 3 bases; nucleotides not matched to a gene: 13. The CDR3 covers 18 residues. Germline CDR1 LGHDT, CDR2 YNNKEL (reference sequence). The CDR3 region has the DNA TGTGCCAGCAGACCAACGACTCGGACTAGCGGGCACTACAATGAGCAGTTCTTC. Translation gives CASRPTTRTSGHYNEQFF.